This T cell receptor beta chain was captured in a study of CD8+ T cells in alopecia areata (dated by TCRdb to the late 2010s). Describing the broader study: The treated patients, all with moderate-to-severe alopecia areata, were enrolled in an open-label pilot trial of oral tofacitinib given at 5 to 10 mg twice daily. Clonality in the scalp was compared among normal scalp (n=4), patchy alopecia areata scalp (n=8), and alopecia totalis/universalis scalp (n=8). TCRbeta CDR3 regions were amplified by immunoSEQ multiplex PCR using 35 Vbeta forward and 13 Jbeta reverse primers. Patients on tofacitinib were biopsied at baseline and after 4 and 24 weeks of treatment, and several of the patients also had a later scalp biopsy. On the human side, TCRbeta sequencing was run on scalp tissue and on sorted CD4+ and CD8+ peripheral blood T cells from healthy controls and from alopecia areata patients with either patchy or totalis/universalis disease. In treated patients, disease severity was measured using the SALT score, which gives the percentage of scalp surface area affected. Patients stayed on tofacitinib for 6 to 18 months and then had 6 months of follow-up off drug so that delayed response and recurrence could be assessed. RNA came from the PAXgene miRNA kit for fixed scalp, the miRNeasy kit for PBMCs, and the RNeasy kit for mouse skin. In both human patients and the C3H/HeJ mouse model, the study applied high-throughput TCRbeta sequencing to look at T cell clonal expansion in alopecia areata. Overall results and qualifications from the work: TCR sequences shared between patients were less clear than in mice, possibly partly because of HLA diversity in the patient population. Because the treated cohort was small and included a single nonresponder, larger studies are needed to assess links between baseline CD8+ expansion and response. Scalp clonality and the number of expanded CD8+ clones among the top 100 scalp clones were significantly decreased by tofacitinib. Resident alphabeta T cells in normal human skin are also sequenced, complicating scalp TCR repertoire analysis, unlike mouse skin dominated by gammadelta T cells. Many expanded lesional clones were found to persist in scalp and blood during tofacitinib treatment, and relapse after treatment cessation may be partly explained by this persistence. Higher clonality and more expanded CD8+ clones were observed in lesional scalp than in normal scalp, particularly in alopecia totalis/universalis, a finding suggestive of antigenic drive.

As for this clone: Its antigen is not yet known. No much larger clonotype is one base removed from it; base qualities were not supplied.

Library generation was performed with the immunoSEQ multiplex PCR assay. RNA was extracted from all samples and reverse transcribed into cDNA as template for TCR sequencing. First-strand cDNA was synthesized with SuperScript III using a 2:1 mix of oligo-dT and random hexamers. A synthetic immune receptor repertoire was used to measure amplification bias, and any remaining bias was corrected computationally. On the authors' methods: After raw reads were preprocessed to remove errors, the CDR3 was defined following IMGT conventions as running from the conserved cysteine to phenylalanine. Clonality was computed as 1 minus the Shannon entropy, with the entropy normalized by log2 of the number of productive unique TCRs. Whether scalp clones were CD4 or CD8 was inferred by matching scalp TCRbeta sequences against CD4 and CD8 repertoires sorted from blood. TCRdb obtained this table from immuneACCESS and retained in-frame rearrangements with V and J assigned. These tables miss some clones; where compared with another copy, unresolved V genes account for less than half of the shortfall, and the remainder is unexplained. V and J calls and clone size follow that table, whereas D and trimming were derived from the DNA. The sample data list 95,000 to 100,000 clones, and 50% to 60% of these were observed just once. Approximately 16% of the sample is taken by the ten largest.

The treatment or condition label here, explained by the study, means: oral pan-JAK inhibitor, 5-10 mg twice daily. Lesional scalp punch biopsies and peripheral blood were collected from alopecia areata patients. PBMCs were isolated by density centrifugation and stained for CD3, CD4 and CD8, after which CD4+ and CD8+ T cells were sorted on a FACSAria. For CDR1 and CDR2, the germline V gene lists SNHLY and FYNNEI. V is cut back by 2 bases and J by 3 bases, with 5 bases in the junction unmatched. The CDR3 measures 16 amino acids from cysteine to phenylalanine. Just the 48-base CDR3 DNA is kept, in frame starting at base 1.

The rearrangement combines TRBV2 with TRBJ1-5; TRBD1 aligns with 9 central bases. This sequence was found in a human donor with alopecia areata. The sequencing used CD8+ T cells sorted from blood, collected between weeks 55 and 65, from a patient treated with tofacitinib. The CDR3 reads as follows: CASSETGTGYNQPQHF. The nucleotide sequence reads TGTGCCAGCAGTGAAACAGGGACAGGGTACAATCAGCCCCAGCATTTT.